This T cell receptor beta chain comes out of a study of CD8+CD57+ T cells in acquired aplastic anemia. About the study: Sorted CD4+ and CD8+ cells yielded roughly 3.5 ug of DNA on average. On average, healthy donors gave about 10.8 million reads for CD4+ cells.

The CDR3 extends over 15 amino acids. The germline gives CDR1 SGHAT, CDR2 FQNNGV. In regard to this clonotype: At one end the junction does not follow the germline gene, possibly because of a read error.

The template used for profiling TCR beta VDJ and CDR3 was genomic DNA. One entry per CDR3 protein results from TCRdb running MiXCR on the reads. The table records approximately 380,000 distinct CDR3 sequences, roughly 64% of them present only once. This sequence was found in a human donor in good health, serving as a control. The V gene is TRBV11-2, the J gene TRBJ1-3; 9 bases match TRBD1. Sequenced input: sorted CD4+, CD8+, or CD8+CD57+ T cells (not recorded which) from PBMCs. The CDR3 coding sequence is TGCGCCAGCAGCCAGGGGACAGGGTCCAAAAACACCATATATTTT. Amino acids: CASSQGTGSKNTIYF.